This is a list of T cell receptor beta chains from one sample in a study of metastatic and nonmetastatic thyroid tumors. Using MiXCR, TCRdb reanalyzed the PCR reads. The sample holds about 85,000 clones, roughly 8.6% seen once. The sequencing sample was made of blood. The receptors originated from a female donor with papillary thyroid cancer or a benign thyroid nodule (not recorded which). Some clones in this sample may be carry-over from other donors' samples. Both conserved end residues are part of each CDR3. A D gene is named only where the DNA matches it firmly. Rows give clone size only sometimes, using once, few, many, or a class for an expanded clone.

CDR3,DNA,V,size,J,D
CASSYSVSEAFF,TGTGCCAGCAGTTACTCGGTTTCTGAAGCTTTCTTT,TRBV6-5,many,TRBJ1-1,-
CASSPMGRGEAEAFF,TGTGCCAGCTCACCAATGGGCCGGGGGGAGGCTGAAGCTTTCTTT,TRBV18,-,TRBJ1-1,-
CSAMGDAGISQIFSNQPQHF,TGCAGTGCTATGGGCGATGCAGGGATTAGTCAAATATTTAGCAATCAGCCCCAGCATTTT,TRBV20-1,-,TRBJ1-5,-
CASSGPTTNNTGELFF,TGTGCCAGCAGCGGCCCGACCACCAATAACACCGGGGAGCTGTTTTTT,TRBV9,many,TRBJ2-2,-
CASSYSRYVTSGETALFF,TGTGCCAGCAGTTACTCGAGATACGTGACTAGCGGGGAGACAGCCCTGTTCTTC,TRBV6-5,many,TRBJ2-1,TRBD2
CAISEGQNYGGYTF,TGTGCCATCAGTGAAGGACAGAACTACGGTGGCTACACCTTC,TRBV10-3,-,TRBJ1-2,-
CSARNEEAYGYTF,TGCAGTGCTAGAAACGAGGAAGCCTATGGCTACACCTTC,TRBV20-1,many,TRBJ1-2,-
CAISEPRGGGYTF,TGTGCCATCAGTGAGCCCCGGGGAGGGGGCTACACCTTC,TRBV10-3,-,TRBJ1-2,-
CASSLKGNYGYTF,TGTGCCAGCAGTTTAAAGGGGAACTATGGCTACACCTTC,TRBV12-3/TRBV12-4,many,TRBJ1-2,-
CASGGNTIYF,TGTGCCAGTGGAGGAAACACCATATATTTT,TRBV2,many,TRBJ1-3,-
CASSLTVGGTGELFF,TGTGCCAGCAGCTTAACGGTCGGCGGGACCGGGGAGCTGTTTTTT,TRBV7-3,many,TRBJ2-2,-
CAIRSDRASYGYTF,TGTGCCATCAGGTCCGATCGGGCAAGCTATGGCTACACCTTC,TRBV10-3,many,TRBJ1-2,-
CASSEGDEHREQYF,TGTGCCAGCAGTGAAGGGGACGAGCACCGCGAGCAGTACTTC,TRBV6-1,many,TRBJ2-7,-
CASSQDPKSYEQYF,TGCGCCAGCAGCCAAGACCCGAAATCCTACGAGCAGTACTTC,TRBV4-1,many,TRBJ2-7,-
CATSDLGSGNTGELFF,TGTGCCACCAGTGATTTGGGTAGCGGGAACACCGGGGAGCTGTTTTTT,TRBV24-1,many,TRBJ2-2,-
CASSQQRGNSPLHF,TGTGCCAGCAGCCAACAGAGGGGAAATTCACCCCTCCACTTT,TRBV7-3,many,TRBJ1-6,-
CASSPLDDYGYTF,TGTGCCAGCAGCCCCCTGGACGACTATGGCTACACCTTC,TRBV5-6,-,TRBJ1-2,-
CASSLVGLAGGPTYEQYF,TGTGCCAGCAGTTTAGTCGGACTAGCGGGGGGCCCAACCTACGAGCAGTACTTC,TRBV12-3/TRBV12-4,few,TRBJ2-7,TRBD2
CASYFPWGRGFTEAFF,TGTGCCAGTTATTTCCCATGGGGTCGGGGATTCACTGAAGCTTTCTTT,TRBV28,many,TRBJ1-1,-
CATRGRTYNEQFF,TGTGCCACACGGGGTCGCACCTACAATGAGCAGTTCTTC,TRBV6-1,few,TRBJ2-1,-
CSARRGDREAHTEAFF,TGCAGTGCTAGGCGTGGGGACAGGGAAGCGCACACTGAAGCTTTCTTT,TRBV20-1,many,TRBJ1-1,TRBD1
CAWDKGQGVEQYF,TGTGCCTGGGACAAGGGACAGGGGGTCGAGCAGTACTTC,TRBV30,-,TRBJ2-7,TRBD1
CASSVQGARTDTQYF,TGTGCCAGTAGTGTACAGGGGGCGAGGACAGATACGCAGTATTTT,TRBV19,many,TRBJ2-3,TRBD1
CASSKQQGNTIYF,TGTGCCAGTAGTAAACAGCAGGGAAACACCATATATTTT,TRBV19,few,TRBJ1-3,-
CASSRGLLSGELFF,TGTGCCAGCAGCCGGGGGCTCCTGTCCGGGGAGCTGTTTTTT,TRBV6-1,few,TRBJ2-2,-
CASSVTLGGRPTDTQYF,TGTGCCAGCAGCGTAACCTTGGGGGGCCGACCCACAGATACGCAGTATTTT,TRBV9,few,TRBJ2-3,-
CASSLGGQADTEAFF,TGCGCCAGCAGCTTAGGGGGACAGGCGGACACTGAAGCTTTCTTT,TRBV5-1,-,TRBJ1-1,TRBD1
CASSPRDGALGYTF,TGTGCCAGCTCACCAAGGGACGGAGCGCTTGGCTACACCTTC,TRBV18,many,TRBJ1-2,-
CASSQTITGLGEKLFF,TGTGCCAGCAGCCAAACTATAACAGGGTTGGGTGAAAAACTGTTTTTT,TRBV3-1,few,TRBJ1-4,-
CASSTGTSGGREQFF,TGTGCCAGCAGCACCGGGACTAGCGGGGGAAGGGAGCAGTTCTTC,TRBV7-8,many,TRBJ2-1,TRBD2